The next 3 T cell receptor beta chains were all read from a single sample in a study of T-cell memory formation after mild COVID-19. TCRdb reprocessed the 5' RACE reads via MiXCR and lists one record per CDR3 protein. The data contain 470,000 or so distinct CDR3 sequences, roughly 18% of them singletons. Sequencing was done on a sample of PBMCs or a T cell subset sorted from them (not recorded which). The receptors come from an adult woman who had mild COVID-19 (a few samples of this study predate the infection). Cell type and time point are not known.

The chain is built from TRBV12-3 or TRBV12-4 and TRBJ2-5; a weak D match, TRBD1 (6 bases). The CDR3 loop spans 13 amino acids. V lost 3 bases, J lost 4 bases, and 9 bases lay in between. The CDR3 loop reads CASSFRGSETQYF. The CDR3, as DNA: TGTGCCAGCAGTTTCAGGGGCTCAGAGACCCAGTACTTC.

The chain has TRBV7-2 and TRBJ2-2, with TRBD2 as a possible D gene (7 bases). Germline V gene sequence: CDR1 SGHTA, CDR2 FQGNSA. V lost 5 bases and J 2 bases, leaving 21 bases between the germline ends. The CDR3 is 18 amino acids. CDR3 sequence (DNA): TGTGCCAGCAGCCGACTACGAGGGCGGGGGCTCAACACCGGGGAGCTGTTTTTT. Amino acids: CASSRLRGRGLNTGELFF.

This clonotype has a handful of counts. V and J are TRBV6-5 and TRBJ1-3; 10 positions agree with TRBD1. Germline V gives CDR1 MNHEY, CDR2 SVGAGI. The CDR3 length is 15 residues. The V segment lost 5 bases and the J segment 4 bases; nucleotides outside the gene matches: 5. CDR3 coding DNA: TGTGCCAGCAGTCGGACAGGGGGTTCGGGAAACACCATATATTTT. As protein: CASSRTGGSGNTIYF.